This TCR beta chain originates from a study of identical twins. The study's findings and limits: Beta out-of-frame sequences showed weaker excess sharing between twins. Researchers reported excess low generation probability among twin-shared out-of-frame alpha sequences.

In the case of this clonotype: Antigen unknown.

TCRdb redid the calling of the 5' RACE reads with MiXCR, one entry per CDR3 protein. The repertoire holds hundreds of thousands of distinct CDR3 sequences, roughly 12% seen once, with around 1.5% in the top ten. The CDR3 has 18 amino acids. Germline V gene data show CDR1 as LNHNV and CDR2 as YYDKDF (reference sequence). Trimming took off 5 bases at V and 5 bases at J, with 25 bases between the two ends. This sample was also put to use in a study of yellow fever vaccine responses in identical twins.

The chain is built from TRBV15 and TRBJ2-1; D possibly uses TRBD1 or TRBD2 (5 bases each). This clonotype was obtained from a woman younger than 30 in good health. The specimen sequenced was PBMCs. The CDR3 reads CATSLVGASSSRDNEQFF. The CDR3, as DNA: TGTGCCACCAGCCTCGTAGGGGCTAGTAGTTCGCGGGACAATGAGCAGTTCTTC.